The T cell receptor beta chain under discussion was sequenced for a study of control samples from healthy donors and cancer patients. This CDR3 is built from 13 residues. V lost 6 bases, J lost 6 bases, and 12 bases lay in between. TCRdb's copy holds only in-frame clones and misses some; the assay was immunoSEQ multiplex PCR. Here the sample spans roughly 80,000 clones, around 92% being singletons. The sample taken for sequencing was blood. The TCR was taken from a man aged 45 to 65 in good health. V is TRBV12-3 or TRBV12-4 and J is TRBJ1-5; tentative D call: TRBD1 (6 bases). CDR3 region: CASSPDRPQPQHF. In DNA, the CDR3 is TGTGCCAGCAGCCCCGACAGGCCTCAGCCCCAGCATTTT.